Sequencing of this TCR beta chain was carried out in a study of shared T cell receptors in the human thymus. Clones were read by immunoSEQ multiplex PCR, and TCRdb kept only the in-frame ones, dropping some. The top ten clones hold about 0.033% of a sample with tens of thousands of clones, nearly 95% of them seen once. The CDR3 extends over 15 amino acids. In germline, CDR1 is LNHDA, CDR2 SQIVND (reference sequence). V was trimmed by 7 bases and J by 0 bases, leaving 14 bases between them. The rearrangement links TRBV19 to TRBJ2-3; tentatively, D is TRBD1 (6 bases). Sequenced input: thymocytes. The TCR was taken from a human donor. The CDR3 nucleotides read TGTGCCAGTAACAGAGTACAGGGTAGCACAGATACGCAGTATTTT. Protein sequence: CASNRVQGSTDTQYF.